The rows below give T cell receptor beta chains drawn from one sample of a study of blood T cell repertoires in COVID-19. Some clones are missing from TCRdb's copy, which holds only in-frame ones; the method was immunoSEQ multiplex PCR. In the table there are hundreds of thousands of clones, around nine tenths of which are singletons. What was sequenced was peripheral blood. Every receptor here comes from a woman in her seventies with COVID-19, enrolled during active disease. The CDR3 runs from the conserved cysteine through the conserved F or W. A D gene is named only where the DNA matches it firmly. Clone size is given for some rows only: seen once, a few or many times, or a class if the clone is expanded.

clone size: -
J gene: TRBJ1-5
D gene: TRBD1
V gene: TRBV6-5
CDR3 DNA: TGTGCCAGCAGTCAGGGACAGGTCCAGCATTTT
CDR3 protein: CASSQGQVQHF

clone size: -
J gene: TRBJ2-3
D gene: -
V gene: TRBV7-2
CDR3 DNA: TGTGCCAGCAGCTTAGGCCAGGGCACAGATACGCAGTATTTT
CDR3 protein: CASSLGQGTDTQYF

clone size: few
J gene: TRBJ1-3
D gene: -
V gene: TRBV11-2
CDR3 DNA: TGTGCCAGCAGTCCCGACAGGTTCGGAAACACCATATATTTT
CDR3 protein: CASSPDRFGNTIYF

clone size: -
J gene: TRBJ1-3
D gene: -
V gene: TRBV2
CDR3 DNA: TGTGCCAGCAGTTCATTTGGAAACACCATATATTTT
CDR3 protein: CASSSFGNTIYF

clone size: -
J gene: TRBJ2-1
D gene: TRBD2
V gene: TRBV24-1
CDR3 DNA: TGTGCCACCAGTGACCCGGGACTAGCGGGGACGTATGAGCAGTTCTTC
CDR3 protein: CATSDPGLAGTYEQFF

clone size: -
J gene: TRBJ2-1
D gene: -
V gene: TRBV4-2
CDR3 DNA: TGTGCCAGCAGCCAAGTTGGGGGGGGGCCGTACAATGAGCAGTTCTTC
CDR3 protein: CASSQVGGGPYNEQFF

clone size: -
J gene: TRBJ1-2
D gene: -
V gene: TRBV19
CDR3 DNA: TGTGCCAGTAGTATCCGGGGTAACTATGGCTACACCTTC
CDR3 protein: CASSIRGNYGYTF

clone size: once
J gene: TRBJ2-7
D gene: -
V gene: TRBV6-5
CDR3 DNA: TGTGCCAGCAGTACGGAGGGGGGGCCCTACGAGCAGTACTTC
CDR3 protein: CASSTEGGPYEQYF

clone size: -
J gene: TRBJ1-1
D gene: TRBD1
V gene: TRBV11-2
CDR3 DNA: TGTGCCAGCATCGTGACAGGGTACACTGAAGCTTTCTTT
CDR3 protein: CASIVTGYTEAFF

clone size: -
J gene: TRBJ1-2
D gene: -
V gene: TRBV9
CDR3 DNA: TGTGCCAGCAGCCCGGGGGATAGTGGCTACACCTTC
CDR3 protein: CASSPGDSGYTF

clone size: -
J gene: TRBJ2-7
D gene: -
V gene: TRBV27
CDR3 DNA: TGTGCCAGCAGTTTGACAGCGCCCCTCTACGAGCAGTACTTC
CDR3 protein: CASSLTAPLYEQYF